Listed below are T cell receptor beta chains from one sample, sequenced in a study of control samples from healthy donors and cancer patients. TCRdb keeps only in-frame clones here, not all; method: immunoSEQ multiplex PCR. The sample includes 150,000 to 200,000 clones, 91% of them seen just once. Sequencing was done on a sample of blood. The receptors come from a woman aged 25-40 years in good health. Each CDR3 is given with its conserved first and last residue. A D gene is named only where the DNA matches it firmly. Size values are once, few and many counts, or a class for expanded clones, and some rows have none.

j_call d_call clone_size v_call cdr3_aa cdr3_nt
TRBJ1-6 TRBD1 . TRBV27 CASSWGQYNSPLHF TGTGCCAGCAGTTGGGGACAGTATAATTCACCCCTCCACTTT
TRBJ1-4 TRBD1 . TRBV19 CASSTGQGVGEKLFF TGTGCCAGTAGTACGGGACAGGGGGTCGGAGAAAAACTGTTTTTT
TRBJ2-5 TRBD1 . TRBV12-3/TRBV12-4 CASSWTGEETQYF TGTGCCAGCAGTTGGACAGGGGAAGAGACCCAGTACTTC
TRBJ2-2 . . TRBV30 CAWSVWRVNTGELFF TGTGCCTGGAGTGTTTGGCGGGTGAACACCGGGGAGCTGTTTTTT
TRBJ2-2 . . TRBV29-1 CSAWDTGNTGELFF TGCAGCGCCTGGGACACCGGAAACACCGGGGAGCTGTTTTTT
TRBJ2-6 . once TRBV19 CASSIAGRTSGANVLTF TGTGCCAGTAGTATAGCGGGACGGACCTCTGGGGCCAACGTCCTGACTTTC
TRBJ2-1 . . TRBV7-9 CASSTVTGYNEQFF TGTGCCAGCAGCACAGTTACAGGGTACAATGAGCAGTTCTTC
TRBJ2-7 . . TRBV7-2 CASSDRGSYEQYF TGTGCCAGCAGCGACCGGGGCTCCTACGAGCAGTACTTC
TRBJ1-6 TRBD1 once TRBV6-5 CASRQGGNSPLHF TGTGCCAGCCGACAGGGGGGAAATTCACCCCTCCACTTT
TRBJ2-7 . . TRBV2 CASSERSGTGAYEQYF TGTGCCAGCAGTGAAAGGTCCGGGACTGGAGCCTACGAGCAGTACTTC
TRBJ1-5 TRBD1 . TRBV28 CASSYSGTGADQPQHF TGTGCCAGCAGTTACTCCGGGACAGGGGCTGATCAGCCCCAGCATTTT
TRBJ1-4 TRBD1 . TRBV28 CASSRPGTGNEKLFF TGTGCCAGCAGTCGTCCCGGGACAGGGAATGAAAAACTGTTTTTT
TRBJ2-7 TRBD1 few TRBV5-1 CARKTGQGTYEQYF TGCGCCAGGAAAACCGGACAGGGGACCTACGAGCAGTACTTC
TRBJ2-1 TRBD2 once TRBV9 CASSLTSGATNEQFF TGTGCCAGCAGCCTCACTAGCGGGGCCACTAATGAGCAGTTCTTC
TRBJ2-5 . . TRBV28 CASSPGVAETQYF TGTGCCAGCAGTCCCGGTGTAGCCGAGACCCAGTACTTC
TRBJ2-2 TRBD1 . TRBV2 CASSVTGVTNTGELFF TGTGCCAGCAGTGTTACAGGGGTAACGAACACCGGGGAGCTGTTTTTT
TRBJ1-1 . . TRBV6-2/TRBV6-3 CASSYGGVGNTEAFF TGTGCCAGCAGTTACGGGGGGGTAGGGAACACTGAAGCTTTCTTT
TRBJ2-1 . . TRBV27 CASSLSRDGYNEQFF TGTGCCAGCAGTTTATCGAGGGACGGCTACAATGAGCAGTTCTTC
TRBJ1-1 TRBD1 once TRBV7-2 CASSLQGVGEAFF TGTGCCAGCAGCTTACAGGGGGTGGGTGAAGCTTTCTTT
TRBJ1-2 . . TRBV13 CASSLTGGAYGYTF TGTGCCAGCAGCTTAACGGGGGGCGCCTATGGCTACACCTTC
TRBJ2-1 TRBD1 . TRBV6-6 CASSARDRGGNEQFF TGTGCCAGCAGTGCCCGGGACAGGGGGGGGAATGAGCAGTTCTTC
TRBJ1-4 . . TRBV18 CASSPVRSEEKLFF TGTGCCAGCTCACCAGTTAGGTCAGAAGAAAAACTGTTTTTT
TRBJ2-3 . . TRBV21-1 CASSKGSKSTTDTQYF TGTGCCAGCAGCAAAGGCTCAAAATCTACCACAGATACGCAGTATTTT
TRBJ2-7 TRBD2 . TRBV25-1 CASRLAGGPYEQYF TGTGCCAGCAGACTAGCGGGAGGGCCCTACGAGCAGTACTTC
TRBJ2-7 . . TRBV6-5 CASSPRDTTYEQYF TGTGCCAGCAGCCCCCGGGACACCACCTACGAGCAGTACTTC